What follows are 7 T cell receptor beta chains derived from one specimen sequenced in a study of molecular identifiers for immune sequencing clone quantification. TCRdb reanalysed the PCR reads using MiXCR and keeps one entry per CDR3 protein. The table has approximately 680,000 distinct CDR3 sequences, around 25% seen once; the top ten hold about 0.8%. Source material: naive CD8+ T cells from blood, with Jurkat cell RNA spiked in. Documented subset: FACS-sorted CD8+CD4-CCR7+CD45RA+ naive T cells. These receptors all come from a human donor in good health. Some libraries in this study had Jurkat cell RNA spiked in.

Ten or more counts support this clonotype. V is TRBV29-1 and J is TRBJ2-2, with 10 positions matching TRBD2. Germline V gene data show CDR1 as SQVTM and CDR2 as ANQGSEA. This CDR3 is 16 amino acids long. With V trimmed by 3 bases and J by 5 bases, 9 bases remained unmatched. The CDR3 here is CSVDDQRGGLTGELFF. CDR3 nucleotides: TGCAGCGTTGATGACCAGCGGGGGGGCCTGACCGGGGAGCTGTTTTTT.

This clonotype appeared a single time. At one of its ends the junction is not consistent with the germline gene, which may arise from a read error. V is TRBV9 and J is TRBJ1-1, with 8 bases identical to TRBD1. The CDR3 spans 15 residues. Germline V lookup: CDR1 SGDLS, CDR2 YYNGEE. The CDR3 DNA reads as TGTGCCGGCAGCCCCAGGGGGGGACAGGACACTGAAGCTTTCTTT. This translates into CAGSPRGGQDTEAFF. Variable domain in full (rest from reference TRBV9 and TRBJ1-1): DSGVTQTPKHLITATGQRVTLRCSPRSGDLSVYWYQQSLDQGLQFLIQYYNGEERAKGNILERFSAQQFPDLHSELNLSSLELGDSALYFCAGSPRGGQDTEAFFGQGTRLTVV.

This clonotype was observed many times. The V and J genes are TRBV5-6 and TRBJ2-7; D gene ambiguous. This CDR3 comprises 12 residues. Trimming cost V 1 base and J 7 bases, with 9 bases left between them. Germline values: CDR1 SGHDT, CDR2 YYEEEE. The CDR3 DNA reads TGTGCCAGCAGCTTGCTGCTCGGGGAGCAGTACTTC. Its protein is CASSLLLGEQYF.

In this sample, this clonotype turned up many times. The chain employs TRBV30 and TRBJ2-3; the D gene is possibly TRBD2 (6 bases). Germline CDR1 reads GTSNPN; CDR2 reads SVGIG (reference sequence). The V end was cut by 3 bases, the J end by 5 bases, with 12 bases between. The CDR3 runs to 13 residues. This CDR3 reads CAWSYGRGDTQYF. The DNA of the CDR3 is TGTGCCTGGAGCTACGGGCGGGGAGATACGCAGTATTTT.

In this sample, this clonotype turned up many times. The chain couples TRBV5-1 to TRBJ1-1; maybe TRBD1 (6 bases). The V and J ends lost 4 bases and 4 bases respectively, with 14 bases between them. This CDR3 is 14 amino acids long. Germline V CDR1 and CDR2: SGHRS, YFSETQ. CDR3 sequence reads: CASSPETGSTEAFF. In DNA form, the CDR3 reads TGCGCCAGCAGCCCCGAAACAGGGAGCACTGAAGCTTTCTTT.

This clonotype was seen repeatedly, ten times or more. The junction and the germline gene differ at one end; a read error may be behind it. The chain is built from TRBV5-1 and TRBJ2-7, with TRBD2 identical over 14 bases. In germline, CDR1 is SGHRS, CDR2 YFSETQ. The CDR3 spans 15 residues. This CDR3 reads CASRLGTSGSDEQYF. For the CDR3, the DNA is TGCGCCAGCAGGTTGGGGACTAGCGGGAGCGACGAGCAGTACTTC. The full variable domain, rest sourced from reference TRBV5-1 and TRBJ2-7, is KAGVTQTPRYLIKTRGQQVTLSCSPISGHRSVSWYQQTPGQGLQFLFEYFSETQRNKGNFPGRFSGRQFSNSRSEMNVSTLELGDSALYLCASRLGTSGSDEQYFGPGTRLTVT.

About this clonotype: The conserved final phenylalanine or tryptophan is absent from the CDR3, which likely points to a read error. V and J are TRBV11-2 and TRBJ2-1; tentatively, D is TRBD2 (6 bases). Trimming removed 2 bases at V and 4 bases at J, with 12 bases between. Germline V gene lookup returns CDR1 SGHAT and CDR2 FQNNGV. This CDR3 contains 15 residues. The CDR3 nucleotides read TGTGCCAGCAGCTTAATCAGCGGGTCATACAATGAGCAGTTCATC. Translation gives CASSLISGSYNEQFI.